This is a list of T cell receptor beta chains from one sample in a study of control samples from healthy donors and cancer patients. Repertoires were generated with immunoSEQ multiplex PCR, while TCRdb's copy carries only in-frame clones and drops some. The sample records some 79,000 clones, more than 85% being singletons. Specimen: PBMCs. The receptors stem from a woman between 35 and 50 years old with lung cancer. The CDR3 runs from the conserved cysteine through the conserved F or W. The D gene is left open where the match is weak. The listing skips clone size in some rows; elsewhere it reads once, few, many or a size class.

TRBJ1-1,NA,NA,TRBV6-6,CASLPWADTEAFF,TGTGCCAGCCTCCCCTGGGCGGACACTGAAGCTTTCTTT
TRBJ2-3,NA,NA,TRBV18,CAQEGRTTPPKDTQYF,TGTGCCCAGGAGGGCAGAACTACCCCCCCCAAGGATACGCAGTATTTT
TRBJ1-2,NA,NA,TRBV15,CATSRDRGSYGYTF,TGTGCCACCAGCAGAGATCGCGGGTCTTATGGCTACACCTTC
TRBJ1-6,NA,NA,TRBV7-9,CASSLVAAGYNSPLHF,TGTGCCAGCAGCTTAGTGGCGGCCGGTTATAATTCACCCCTCCACTTT
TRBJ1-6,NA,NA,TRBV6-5,CASSWDEVDNSPLHF,TGTGCCAGCAGCTGGGACGAGGTGGATAATTCACCCCTCCACTTT
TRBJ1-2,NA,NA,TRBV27,CASSLSFIAGQLYGYTF,TGTGCCAGCAGTTTATCGTTCATCGCCGGACAGCTCTATGGCTACACCTTC
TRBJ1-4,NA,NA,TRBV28,CASSSFGATNEKLFF,TGTGCCAGCAGTTCGTTCGGGGCAACTAATGAAAAACTGTTTTTT
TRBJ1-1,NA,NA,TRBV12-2,CASRVQGAAEAFF,TGTGCAAGTCGGGTACAGGGGGCAGCTGAAGCTTTCTTT
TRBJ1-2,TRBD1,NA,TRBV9,CASSMGQAINYGYTF,TGTGCCAGCAGCATGGGACAGGCTATAAACTATGGCTACACCTTC
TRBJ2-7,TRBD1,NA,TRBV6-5,CASRSPGQGKDEQYF,TGTGCCAGCAGGTCCCCGGGACAGGGAAAGGACGAGCAGTACTTC
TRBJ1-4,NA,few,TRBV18,CASSPPNEKLFF,TGTGCCAGCTCACCCCCTAATGAAAAACTGTTTTTT
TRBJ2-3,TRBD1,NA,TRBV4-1,CASSNRDRETDTQYF,TGCGCCAGCAGCAACCGGGACAGGGAGACAGATACGCAGTATTTT
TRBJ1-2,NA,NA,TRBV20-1,CSSKMTDGYTF,TGCAGTAGCAAAATGACGGATGGCTACACCTTC
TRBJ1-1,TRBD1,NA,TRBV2,CASSALGQVNTEAFF,TGTGCCAGCAGTGCCTTGGGACAGGTGAACACTGAAGCTTTCTTT
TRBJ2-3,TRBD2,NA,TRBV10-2,CASRSQTSGGLGTDTQYF,TGCGCCAGCAGATCTCAGACTAGCGGGGGGCTCGGCACAGATACGCAGTATTTT
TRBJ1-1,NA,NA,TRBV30,CAWSRNTIEAFF,TGTGCCTGGAGTAGAAACACGATTGAAGCTTTCTTT
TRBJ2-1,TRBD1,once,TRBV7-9,CASSLGGTGSLDEQFF,TGTGCCAGCAGCTTAGGGGGGACAGGATCTCTAGATGAGCAGTTCTTC
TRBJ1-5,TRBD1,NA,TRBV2,CASRDRGLDNQPQHF,TGTGCCAGCAGGGACAGGGGGCTTGACAATCAGCCCCAGCATTTT
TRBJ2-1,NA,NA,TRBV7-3,CASSPPARGYNEQFF,TGTGCCAGCAGCCCCCCCGCCAGGGGATACAATGAGCAGTTCTTC
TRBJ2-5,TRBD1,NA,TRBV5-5,CASSDRATLLETQYF,TGTGCCAGCAGCGACAGGGCCACTTTACTTGAGACCCAGTACTTC
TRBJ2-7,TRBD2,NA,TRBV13,CASGLSGGGYEQYF,TGTGCCAGCGGATTAAGCGGGGGGGGTTACGAGCAGTACTTC
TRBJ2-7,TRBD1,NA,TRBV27,CASSLDRVGYEQYF,TGTGCCAGCAGTTTAGACAGGGTTGGTTACGAGCAGTACTTC
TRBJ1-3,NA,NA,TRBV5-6,CASSLGQSGNTIYF,TGTGCCAGCAGCCTAGGACAGTCTGGAAACACCATATATTTT
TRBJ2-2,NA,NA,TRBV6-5,CASSTRTDTGELFF,TGTGCCAGCAGTACCCGGACGGACACCGGGGAGCTGTTTTTT